This T cell receptor beta chain was recovered during a study of OX40 agonist ivuxolimab in advanced cancers. The V segment lost 4 bases and the J segment 2 bases; nucleotides outside the gene matches: 10. The CDR3 is made up of 16 amino acids. The germline CDR1 and CDR2 sequences are SGHKS and YYEKEE (reference sequence). The study, taken as a whole, reports: Relative to CD4+ cells, CD8+ T cells on average had more expanded clones.

This table comes from immunoSEQ multiplex PCR, and its TCRdb copy is limited to in-frame clones, with some not included. This table has approximately 50,000 clones, 88% appearing once. As regards this clone: Antigen unknown.

The sample consisted of CD4+ or CD8+ T cells sorted from blood, taken in a trial of the OX40 agonist ivuxolimab. This rearrangement joins TRBV5-5 to TRBJ2-7; 9 nucleotides align to TRBD1. The source of this sequence is an adult with an advanced solid tumor such as melanoma, head and neck, liver or kidney cancer. The CDR3 loop reads CASSRPGTGRTYEQYF. The CDR3 coding sequence is TGTGCCAGCAGCCGTCCCGGGACAGGGAGGACCTACGAGCAGTACTTC. Combining the CDR3 with reference TRBV5-5 and TRBJ2-7 gives the whole variable domain DAGVTQSPTHLIKTRGQQVTLRCSPISGHKSVSWYQQVLGQGPQFIFQYYEKEERGRGNFPDRFSARQFPNYSSELNVNALLLGDSALYLCASSRPGTGRTYEQYFGPGTRLTVT.